This T cell receptor (beta chain) was sequenced for a study of neurological immune-mediated disorders. This CDR3 has 15 amino acids. CDR1 and CDR2 (germline): SGHRS, YFSETQ. V was clipped by 7 bases and J by 6 bases; unmatched bases: 10. Specified time point: longitudinal time-point 3. This clonotype was observed a few times. TCRdb called the 5' RACE reads again in MiXCR, with one record for every CDR3 protein. The sample lists tens of thousands of distinct CDR3 sequences, 4.3% occurring once. The J gene is TRBJ2-2, the V gene TRBV5-1, with 9 bases aligning to TRBD1. The source material was PBMCs. The sequence derives from a woman aged 55-75 years with multiple sclerosis. The CDR3 nucleotides are TGCGCCAGCCGCCAGGGGGACAGGGTCGCCGGGGAGCTGTTTTTT. Translated: CASRQGDRVAGELFF. The entire variable domain, with the rest obtained from reference TRBV5-1 and TRBJ2-2, is as follows: KAGVTQTPRYLIKTRGQQVTLSCSPISGHRSVSWYQQTPGQGLQFLFEYFSETQRNKGNFPGRFSGRQFSNSRSEMNVSTLELGDSALYLCASRQGDRVAGELFFGEGSRLTVL.